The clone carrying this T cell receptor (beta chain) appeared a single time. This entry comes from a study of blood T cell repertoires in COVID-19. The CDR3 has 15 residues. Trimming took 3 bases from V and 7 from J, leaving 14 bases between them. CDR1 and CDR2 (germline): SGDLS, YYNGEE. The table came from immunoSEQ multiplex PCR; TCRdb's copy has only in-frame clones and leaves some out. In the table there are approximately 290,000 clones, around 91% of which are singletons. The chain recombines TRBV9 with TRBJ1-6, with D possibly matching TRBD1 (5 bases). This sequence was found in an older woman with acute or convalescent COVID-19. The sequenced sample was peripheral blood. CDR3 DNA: TGTGCCAGCAGCGAGACGACAGATTTCAATTCACCCCTCCACTTT. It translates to CASSETTDFNSPLHF. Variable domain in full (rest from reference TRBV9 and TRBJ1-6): DSGVTQTPKHLITATGQRVTLRCSPRSGDLSVYWYQQSLDQGLQFLIQYYNGEERAKGNILERFSAQQFPDLHSELNLSSLELGDSALYFCASSETTDFNSPLHFGNGTRLTVT.